The 2 T cell receptor beta chains in this list originate from one sample, sequenced in a study of T cell repertoires in cytomegalovirus infection. These receptors have no identified antigens. MiXCR was run by TCRdb on the reads, yielding one entry per CDR3 protein. The sample contains roughly 990,000 distinct CDR3 sequences, around 30% of which appear only once. Source: cultured CD8+ T cells from PBMCs, taken from culture after CMV antigen stimulation. The receptor source for this set is a human donor in good health (CMV status not recorded). Some clones in this sample may be carry-over from other donors' samples.

V gene TRBV6-2 or TRBV6-3 combines with J gene TRBJ2-2, with a possible D match to TRBD1 (6 bases). Germline V lookup: CDR1 MNHEY, CDR2 SVGEGT. V lost 7 bases, J lost 0 bases, and 27 bases lay in between. The CDR3 has 20 amino acids. The CDR3 spells CASKKPLARQEVTNTGELFF. Here the CDR3 DNA reads TGTGCCAGCAAAAAACCGTTGGCGAGACAGGAAGTAACGAACACCGGGGAGCTGTTTTTT.

The V call is TRBV2, the J call TRBJ2-5; D possibly matches TRBD1 or TRBD2 (6 bases each). Germline V lookup: CDR1 SNHLY, CDR2 FYNNEI. With 7 bases removed from V and 4 bases from J, the gap between germline ends came to 25 bases. The CDR3 has 17 amino acids. CDR3 protein: CASTEVASRGLGETQYF. CDR3 DNA sequence: TGTGCCAGCACGGAGGTGGCTAGTCGGGGGCTGGGAGAGACCCAGTACTTC.